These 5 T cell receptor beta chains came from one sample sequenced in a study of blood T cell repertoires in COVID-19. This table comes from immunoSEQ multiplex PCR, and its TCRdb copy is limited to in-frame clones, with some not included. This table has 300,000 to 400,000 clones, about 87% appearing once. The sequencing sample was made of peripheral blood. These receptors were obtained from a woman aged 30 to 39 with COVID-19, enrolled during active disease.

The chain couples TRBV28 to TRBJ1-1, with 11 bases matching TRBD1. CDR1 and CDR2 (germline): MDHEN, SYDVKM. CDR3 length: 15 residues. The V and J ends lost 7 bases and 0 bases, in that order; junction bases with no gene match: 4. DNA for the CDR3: TGTGCCAGCACCCTGGACAGGGGGCTGAACACTGAAGCTTTCTTT. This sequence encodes CASTLDRGLNTEAFF.

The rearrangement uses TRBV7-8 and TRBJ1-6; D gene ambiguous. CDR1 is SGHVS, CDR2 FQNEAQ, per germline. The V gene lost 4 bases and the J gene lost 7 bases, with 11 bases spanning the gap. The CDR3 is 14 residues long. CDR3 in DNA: TGTGCCAGCAGCTACCGGTCTCCGAATTCACCCCTCCACTTT. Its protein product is CASSYRSPNSPLHF.

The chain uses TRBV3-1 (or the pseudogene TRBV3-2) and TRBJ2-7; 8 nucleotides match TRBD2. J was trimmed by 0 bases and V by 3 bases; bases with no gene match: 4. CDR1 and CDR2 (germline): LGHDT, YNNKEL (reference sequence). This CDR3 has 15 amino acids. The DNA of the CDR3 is TGTGCCAGCAGCCATAGCGGGGCTCGCTCCTACGAGCAGTACTTC. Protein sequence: CASSHSGARSYEQYF.

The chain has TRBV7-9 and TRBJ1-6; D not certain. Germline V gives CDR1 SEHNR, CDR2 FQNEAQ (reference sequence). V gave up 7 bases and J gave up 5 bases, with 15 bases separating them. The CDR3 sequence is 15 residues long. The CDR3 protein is CASTPFNSHNSPLHF. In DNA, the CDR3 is TGTGCCAGCACCCCCTTTAACAGTCATAATTCACCCCTCCACTTT.

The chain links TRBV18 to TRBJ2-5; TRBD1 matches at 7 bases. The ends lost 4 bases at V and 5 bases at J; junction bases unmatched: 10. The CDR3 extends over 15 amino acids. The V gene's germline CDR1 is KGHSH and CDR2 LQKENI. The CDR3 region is CASSRSRGSRETQYF. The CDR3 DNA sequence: TGTGCCAGCTCACGCAGCAGGGGGTCCCGCGAGACCCAGTACTTC. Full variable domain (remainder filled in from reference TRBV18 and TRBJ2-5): NAGVMQNPRHLVRRRGQEARLRCSPMKGHSHVYWYRQLPEEGLKFMVYLQKENIIDESGMPKERFSAEFPKEGPSILRIQQVVRGDSAAYFCASSRSRGSRETQYFGPGTRLLVL.